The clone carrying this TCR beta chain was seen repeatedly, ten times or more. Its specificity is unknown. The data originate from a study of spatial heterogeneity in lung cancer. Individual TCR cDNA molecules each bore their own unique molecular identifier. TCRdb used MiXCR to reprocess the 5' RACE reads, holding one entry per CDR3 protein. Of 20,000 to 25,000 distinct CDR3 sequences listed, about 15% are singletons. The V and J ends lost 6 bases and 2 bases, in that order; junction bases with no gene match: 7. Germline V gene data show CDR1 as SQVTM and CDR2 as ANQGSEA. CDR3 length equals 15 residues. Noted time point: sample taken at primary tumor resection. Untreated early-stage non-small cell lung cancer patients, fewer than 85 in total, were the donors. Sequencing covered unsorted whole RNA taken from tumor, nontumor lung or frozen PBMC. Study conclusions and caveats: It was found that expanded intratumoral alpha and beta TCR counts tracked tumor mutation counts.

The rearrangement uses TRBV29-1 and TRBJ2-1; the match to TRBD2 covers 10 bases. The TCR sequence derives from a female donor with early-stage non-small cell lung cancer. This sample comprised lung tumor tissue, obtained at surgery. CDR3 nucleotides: TGCAGCGTGGGGGGACTAGCGTCCACCTACAATGAGCAGTTCTTC. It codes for CSVGGLASTYNEQFF.